This is a list of T cell receptor beta chains from one sample in a study of technical replicates of blood from a few donors. Assay used: immunoSEQ multiplex PCR; TCRdb lists only in-frame clones, some missing. This table has approximately 75,000 clones, more than 80% appearing once. The sequenced material came from PBMCs. These receptors originate from a human donor in good health. Some clones in this sample may be carry-over from other donors' samples. CDR3s include the opening cysteine and the closing phenylalanine or tryptophan. D genes are given only for firm matches. Expanded clones are given a class, and other clones once, few, many or no size at all.

J,V,size,D,CDR3,DNA
TRBJ2-5,TRBV5-1,.,TRBD2,CASSFLAGVLGTQYF,TGCGCCAGCAGCTTCCTAGCGGGAGTGTTGGGGACCCAGTACTTC
TRBJ2-2,TRBV4-2,.,TRBD2,CASSQDKGTSGSLVYTGELFF,TGTGCCAGCAGCCAAGATAAGGGGACTAGCGGGAGCCTGGTGTACACCGGGGAGCTGTTTTTT
TRBJ1-4,TRBV18,.,.,CASSQGSGGANEKLFF,TGTGCCAGCTCACAGGGGAGCGGGGGTGCGAATGAAAAACTGTTTTTT
TRBJ2-7,TRBV9,.,TRBD2,CASSRLAGEQYF,TGTGCCAGCAGCCGACTAGCGGGCGAGCAGTACTTC
TRBJ2-5,TRBV5-1,.,TRBD1,CASSLRDRIQETQYF,TGCGCCAGCAGCTTGCGGGACAGGATTCAAGAGACCCAGTACTTC
TRBJ1-1,TRBV19,.,.,CASSDVGRNTEAFF,TGTGCCAGTAGTGACGTGGGGAGGAACACTGAAGCTTTCTTT
TRBJ2-1,TRBV7-2,.,TRBD2,CASSLGRTSGGAEQFF,TGTGCCAGCAGCTTAGGCCGGACTAGCGGGGGGGCTGAGCAGTTCTTC
TRBJ2-1,TRBV7-8,.,TRBD2,CASSQDAGDYNEQFF,TGTGCCAGCAGCCAAGATGCGGGAGACTACAATGAGCAGTTCTTC
TRBJ2-7,TRBV19,.,TRBD1,CASSIYGGTGVEQYF,TGTGCCAGTAGTATTTACGGCGGTACAGGGGTCGAGCAGTACTTC
TRBJ1-6,TRBV5-4,.,TRBD1,CASSWDRANSPLHF,TGTGCCAGCAGCTGGGACAGGGCGAATTCACCCCTCCACTTT
TRBJ1-2,TRBV9,.,.,CASSPQGHGYTF,TGTGCCAGCAGCCCACAGGGCCATGGCTACACCTTC
TRBJ2-7,TRBV4-3,.,.,CASSQDGLSYEQYF,TGCGCCAGCAGTCAAGATGGGCTGTCTTACGAGCAGTACTTC
TRBJ2-7,TRBV19,.,TRBD1,CASSKVGTGDREQYF,TGTGCCAGTAGTAAGGTCGGGACAGGGGACCGCGAGCAGTACTTC
TRBJ1-1,TRBV7-9,.,.,CASSLTTEGPEAFF,TGTGCCAGCAGCTTAACTACGGAGGGCCCTGAAGCTTTCTTT
TRBJ1-2,TRBV18,.,.,CASSPPQGSNYGYTF,TGTGCCAGCTCACCACCTCAGGGATCTAACTATGGCTACACCTTC
TRBJ1-3,TRBV29-1,medium-sized,.,CSADTPGNTIYF,TGCAGCGCGGACACGCCTGGAAACACCATATATTTT
TRBJ2-7,TRBV10-3,.,.,CATAPNSYEQYF,TGTGCCACCGCGCCAAATTCCTACGAGCAGTACTTC
TRBJ2-7,TRBV4-2,.,.,CASSQGGYEQYF,TGTGCCAGCAGCCAGGGGGGTTACGAGCAGTACTTC
TRBJ2-1,TRBV30,.,.,CAWSPGVPNEQFF,TGTGCCTGGAGTCCCGGGGTCCCTAATGAGCAGTTCTTC
TRBJ2-3,TRBV6-4,few,.,CASSDTSGGQDTQYF,TGTGCCAGCAGTGACACAAGCGGTGGACAGGATACGCAGTATTTT
TRBJ2-1,TRBV11-2,.,TRBD2,CASSLNQLAGAYNEQFF,TGTGCCAGCAGCTTAAATCAACTAGCGGGAGCGTACAATGAGCAGTTCTTC
TRBJ2-7,TRBV5-1,.,.,CASSLVAGIYEQYF,TGCGCCAGCAGCTTGGTAGCAGGGATCTACGAGCAGTACTTC
TRBJ2-3,TRBV18,.,.,CASLPSDSNTDTQYF,TGTGCCAGCTTACCATCGGACAGCAACACAGATACGCAGTATTTT
TRBJ1-2,TRBV6-5,.,.,CASSYRGQNGYTF,TGTGCCAGCAGTTACCGCGGACAGAATGGCTACACCTTC
TRBJ2-7,TRBV7-2,.,.,CASSSDSSYEQYF,TGTGCCAGCAGTTCGGACAGCTCCTACGAGCAGTACTTC
TRBJ1-2,TRBV6-5,.,.,CASSYSGGVFRYTF,TGTGCCAGCAGTTACTCAGGAGGGGTCTTTCGCTACACCTTC
TRBJ2-2,TRBV7-3,.,TRBD2,CASSWVAGTGELFF,TGTGCCAGCAGCTGGGTAGCGGGCACCGGGGAGCTGTTTTTT
TRBJ2-3,TRBV4-3,few,.,CASSQEGGEGWTDTQYF,TGCGCCAGCAGCCAAGAAGGCGGGGAAGGTTGGACAGATACGCAGTATTTT
TRBJ2-7,TRBV4-2,.,.,CASSPRGGNSEQYF,TGTGCCAGCAGCCCGCGGGGAGGTAACTCCGAGCAGTACTTC
TRBJ2-3,TRBV7-2,once,.,CASSYTDTQYF,TGTGCCAGCAGTTACACAGATACGCAGTATTTT
TRBJ1-1,TRBV10-3,.,TRBD1,CAIGTGGVGTEAFF,TGTGCCATAGGGACAGGGGGCGTCGGCACTGAAGCTTTCTTT
TRBJ2-1,TRBV5-1,.,.,CASSPPGAYNEQFF,TGCGCCAGCAGCCCCCCGGGGGCCTACAATGAGCAGTTCTTC
TRBJ2-2,TRBV12-5,.,TRBD2,CASTLAPNTGELFF,TGTGCTAGTACACTAGCGCCGAACACCGGGGAGCTGTTTTTT
TRBJ2-1,TRBV11-2,.,TRBD2,CASRAGTTYNEQFF,TGTGCCAGCAGGGCCGGGACTACCTACAATGAGCAGTTCTTC
TRBJ1-4,TRBV25-1,.,.,CASRRSRGGHNEKLFF,TGTGCCAGCAGGCGGAGTCGGGGGGGCCATAATGAAAAACTGTTTTTT
TRBJ2-7,TRBV7-8,many,TRBD2,CASRRGGVYEQYF,TGTGCCAGCAGGCGCGGGGGAGTCTACGAGCAGTACTTC
TRBJ2-1,TRBV2,once,TRBD1,CASSETGKDYNEQFF,TGTGCCAGCAGTGAGACAGGGAAAGACTACAATGAGCAGTTCTTC
TRBJ2-5,TRBV19,.,TRBD2,CASSIDGRIETQYF,TGTGCCAGTAGTATAGACGGGAGGATAGAGACCCAGTACTTC
TRBJ1-2,TRBV5-4,.,.,CASSLTGPNYGYTF,TGTGCCAGCAGCCTGACAGGTCCCAACTATGGCTACACCTTC
TRBJ2-7,TRBV4-1,.,.,CASSQLDSEQYF,TGCGCCAGCAGCCAACTAGATTCGGAGCAGTACTTC